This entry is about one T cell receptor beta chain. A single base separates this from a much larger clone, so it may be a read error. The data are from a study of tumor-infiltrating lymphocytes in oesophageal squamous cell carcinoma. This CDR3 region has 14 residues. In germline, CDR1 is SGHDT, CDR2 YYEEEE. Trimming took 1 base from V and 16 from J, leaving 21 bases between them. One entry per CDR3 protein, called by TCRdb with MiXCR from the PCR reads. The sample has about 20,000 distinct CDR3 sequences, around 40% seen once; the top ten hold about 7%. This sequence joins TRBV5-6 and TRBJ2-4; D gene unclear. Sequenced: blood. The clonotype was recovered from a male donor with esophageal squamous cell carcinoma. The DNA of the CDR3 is TGTGCCAGCAGCTTGCAGGTTCCTCTCTACGAGCACTACTTC. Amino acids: CASSLQVPLYEHYF.